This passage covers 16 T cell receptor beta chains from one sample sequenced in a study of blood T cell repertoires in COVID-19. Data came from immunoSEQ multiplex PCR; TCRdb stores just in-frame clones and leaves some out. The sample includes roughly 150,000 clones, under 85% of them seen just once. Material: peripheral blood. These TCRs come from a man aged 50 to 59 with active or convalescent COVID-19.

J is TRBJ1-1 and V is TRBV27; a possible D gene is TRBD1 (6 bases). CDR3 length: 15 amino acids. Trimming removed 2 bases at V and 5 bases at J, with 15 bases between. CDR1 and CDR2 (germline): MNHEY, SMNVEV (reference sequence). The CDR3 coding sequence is TGTGCCAGCAGTTTAACCCCCACAGGGCGGACTGAAGCTTTCTTT. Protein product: CASSLTPTGRTEAFF.

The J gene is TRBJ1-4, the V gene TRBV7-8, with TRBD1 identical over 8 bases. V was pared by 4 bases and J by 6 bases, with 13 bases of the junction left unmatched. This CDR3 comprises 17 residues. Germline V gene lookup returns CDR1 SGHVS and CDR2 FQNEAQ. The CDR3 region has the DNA TGTGCCAGCAGCTCCTCTACCTTGGGGACAGGTCATGAAAAACTGTTTTTT. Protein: CASSSSTLGTGHEKLFF.

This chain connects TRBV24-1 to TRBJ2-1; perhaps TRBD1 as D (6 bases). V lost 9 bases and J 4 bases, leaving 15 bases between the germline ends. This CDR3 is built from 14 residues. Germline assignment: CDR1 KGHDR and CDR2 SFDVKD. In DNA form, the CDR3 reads TGTGCCACCGGGCCGGGACACCTGTACAATGAGCAGTTCTTC. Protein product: CATGPGHLYNEQFF.

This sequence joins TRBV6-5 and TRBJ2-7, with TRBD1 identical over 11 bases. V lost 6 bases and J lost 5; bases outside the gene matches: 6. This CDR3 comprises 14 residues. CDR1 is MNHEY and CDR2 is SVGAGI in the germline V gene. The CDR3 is CASRRTGGGHEQYF. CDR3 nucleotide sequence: TGTGCCAGCAGGCGGACAGGGGGCGGCCACGAGCAGTACTTC.

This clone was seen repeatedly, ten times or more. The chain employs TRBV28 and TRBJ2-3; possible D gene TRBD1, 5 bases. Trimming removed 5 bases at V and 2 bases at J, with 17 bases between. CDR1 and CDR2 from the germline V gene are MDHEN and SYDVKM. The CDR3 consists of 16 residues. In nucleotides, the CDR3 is TGTGCCAGCAGTGATTTTCTAGGGGATTACACAGATACGCAGTATTTT. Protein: CASSDFLGDYTDTQYF.

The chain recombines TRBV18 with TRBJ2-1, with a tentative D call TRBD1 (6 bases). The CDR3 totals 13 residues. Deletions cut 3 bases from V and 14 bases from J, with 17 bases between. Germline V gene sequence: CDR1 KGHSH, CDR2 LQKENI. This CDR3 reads CASSPTSGQKEFF. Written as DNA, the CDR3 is TGTGCCAGCTCACCGACGTCTGGACAGAAGGAGTTCTTC.

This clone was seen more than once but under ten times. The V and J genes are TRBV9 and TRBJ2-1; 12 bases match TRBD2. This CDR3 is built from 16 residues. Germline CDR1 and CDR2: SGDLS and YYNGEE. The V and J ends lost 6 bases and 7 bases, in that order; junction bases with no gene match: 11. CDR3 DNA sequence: TGTGCCAGCACCCCGGGGGGACTAGCGGGTGGGAATGAGCAGTTCTTC. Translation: CASTPGGLAGGNEQFF.

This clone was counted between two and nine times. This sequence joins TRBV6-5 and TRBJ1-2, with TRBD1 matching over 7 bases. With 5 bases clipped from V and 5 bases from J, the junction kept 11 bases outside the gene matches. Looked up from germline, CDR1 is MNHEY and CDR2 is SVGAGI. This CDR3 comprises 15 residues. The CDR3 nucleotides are TGTGCCAGCAGTCCCCGGGCAGGGGGTTGGTATGGCTACACCTTC. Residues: CASSPRAGGWYGYTF.

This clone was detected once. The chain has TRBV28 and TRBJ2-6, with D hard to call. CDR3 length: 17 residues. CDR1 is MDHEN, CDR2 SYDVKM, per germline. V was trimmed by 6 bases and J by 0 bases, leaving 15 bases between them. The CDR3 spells CASSLSRLDSGANVLTF. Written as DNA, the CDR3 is TGTGCCAGCAGCCTTTCTCGACTTGACTCTGGGGCCAACGTCCTGACTTTC.

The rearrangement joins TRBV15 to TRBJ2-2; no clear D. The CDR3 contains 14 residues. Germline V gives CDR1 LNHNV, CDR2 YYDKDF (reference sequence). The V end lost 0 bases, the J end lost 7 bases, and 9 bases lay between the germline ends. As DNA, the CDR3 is TGTGCCACCAGCAGAGATCGTGGAGTCGGGGAGCTGTTTTTT. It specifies CATSRDRGVGELFF.

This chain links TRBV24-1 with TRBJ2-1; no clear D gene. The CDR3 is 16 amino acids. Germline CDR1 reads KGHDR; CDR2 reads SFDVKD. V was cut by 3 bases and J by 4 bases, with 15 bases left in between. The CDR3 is CATSDLGASGYNEQFF. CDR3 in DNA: TGTGCCACCAGTGATCTCGGAGCTAGTGGGTACAATGAGCAGTTCTTC.

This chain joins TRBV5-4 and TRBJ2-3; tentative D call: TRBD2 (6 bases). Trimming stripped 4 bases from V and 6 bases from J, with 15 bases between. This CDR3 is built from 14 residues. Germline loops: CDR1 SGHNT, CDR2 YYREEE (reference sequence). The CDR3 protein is CASSLRDSRDTQYF. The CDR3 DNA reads TGTGCCAGCAGCCTCCGGGACTCGCGGGATACGCAGTATTTT.

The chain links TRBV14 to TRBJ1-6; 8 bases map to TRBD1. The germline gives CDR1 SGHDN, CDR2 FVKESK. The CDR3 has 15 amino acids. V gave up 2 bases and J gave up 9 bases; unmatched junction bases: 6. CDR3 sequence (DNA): TGTGCCAGCAGCCAACACGGACAGGGAGGTTCACCCCTCCACTTT. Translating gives CASSQHGQGGSPLHF.

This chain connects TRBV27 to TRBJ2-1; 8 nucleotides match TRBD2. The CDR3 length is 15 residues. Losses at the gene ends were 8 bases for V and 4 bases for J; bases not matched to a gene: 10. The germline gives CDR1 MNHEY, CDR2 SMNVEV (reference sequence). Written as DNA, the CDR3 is TGTGCCAGCCGTCCGGGACTAGGGGTTTACAATGAGCAGTTCTTC. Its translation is CASRPGLGVYNEQFF.

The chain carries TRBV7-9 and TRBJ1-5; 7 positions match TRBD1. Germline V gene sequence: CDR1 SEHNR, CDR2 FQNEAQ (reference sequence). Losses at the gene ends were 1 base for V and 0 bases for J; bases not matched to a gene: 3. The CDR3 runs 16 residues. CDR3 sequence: CASSLGDRDSNQPQHF. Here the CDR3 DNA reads TGTGCCAGCAGCTTAGGGGACAGAGATAGCAATCAGCCCCAGCATTTT.

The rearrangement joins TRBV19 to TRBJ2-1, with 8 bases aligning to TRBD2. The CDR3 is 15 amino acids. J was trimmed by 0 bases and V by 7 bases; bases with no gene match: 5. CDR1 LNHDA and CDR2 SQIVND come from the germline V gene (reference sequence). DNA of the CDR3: TGTGCCAGTATTGGCGGGGGGAGCTCCTACAATGAGCAGTTCTTC. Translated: CASIGGGSSYNEQFF.